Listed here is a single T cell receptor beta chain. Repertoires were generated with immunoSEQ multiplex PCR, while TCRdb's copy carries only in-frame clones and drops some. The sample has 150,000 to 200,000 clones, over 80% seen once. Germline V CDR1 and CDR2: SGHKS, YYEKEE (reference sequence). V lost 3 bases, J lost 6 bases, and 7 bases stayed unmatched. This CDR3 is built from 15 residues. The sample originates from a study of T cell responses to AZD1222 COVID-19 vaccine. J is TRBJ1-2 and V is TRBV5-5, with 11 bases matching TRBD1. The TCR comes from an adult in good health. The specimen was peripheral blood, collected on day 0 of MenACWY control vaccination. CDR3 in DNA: TGTGCCAGCAGCTCCGGACAGGGGGCGCGGAATGGCTACACCTTC. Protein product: CASSSGQGARNGYTF. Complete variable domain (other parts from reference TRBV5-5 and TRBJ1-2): DAGVTQSPTHLIKTRGQQVTLRCSPISGHKSVSWYQQVLGQGPQFIFQYYEKEERGRGNFPDRFSARQFPNYSSELNVNALLLGDSALYLCASSSGQGARNGYTFGSGTRLTVV.